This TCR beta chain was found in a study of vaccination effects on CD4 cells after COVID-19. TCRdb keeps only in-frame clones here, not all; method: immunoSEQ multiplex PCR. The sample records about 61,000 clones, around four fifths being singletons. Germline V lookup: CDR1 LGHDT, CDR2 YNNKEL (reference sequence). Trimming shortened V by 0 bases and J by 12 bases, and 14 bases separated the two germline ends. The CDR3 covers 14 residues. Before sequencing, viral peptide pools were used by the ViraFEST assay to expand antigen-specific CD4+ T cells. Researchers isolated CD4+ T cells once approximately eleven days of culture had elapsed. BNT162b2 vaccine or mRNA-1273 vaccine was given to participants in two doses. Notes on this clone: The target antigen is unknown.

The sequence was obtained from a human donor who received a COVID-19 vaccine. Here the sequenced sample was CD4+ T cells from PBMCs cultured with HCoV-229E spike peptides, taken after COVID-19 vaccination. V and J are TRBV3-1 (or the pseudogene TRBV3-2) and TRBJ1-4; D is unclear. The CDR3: CASSQDNTGRELFF. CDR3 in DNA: TGTGCCAGCAGCCAAGATAATACGGGCCGGGAACTGTTTTTT.